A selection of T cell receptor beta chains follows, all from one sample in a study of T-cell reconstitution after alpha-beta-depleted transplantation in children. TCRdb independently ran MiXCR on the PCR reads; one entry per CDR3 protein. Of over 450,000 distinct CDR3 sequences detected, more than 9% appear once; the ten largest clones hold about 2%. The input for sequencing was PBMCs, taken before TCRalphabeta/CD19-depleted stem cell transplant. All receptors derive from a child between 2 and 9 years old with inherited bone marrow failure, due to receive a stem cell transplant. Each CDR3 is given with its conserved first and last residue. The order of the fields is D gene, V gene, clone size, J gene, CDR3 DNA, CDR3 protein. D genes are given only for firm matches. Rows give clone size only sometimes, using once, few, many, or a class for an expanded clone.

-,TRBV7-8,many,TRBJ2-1,TGTGCCAGTTGTTCCAGGACTTGCAATGAGCAGTTCTTC,CASCSRTCNEQFF
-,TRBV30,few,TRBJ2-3,TGTGCCTGGAGTGTACTATGGGGAAACGGCACAGATACGCAGTATTTT,CAWSVLWGNGTDTQYF
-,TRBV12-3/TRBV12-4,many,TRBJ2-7,TGTGCCAGCAGTTTAGGCGGCAGGGACGAGCAGTACTTC,CASSLGGRDEQYF
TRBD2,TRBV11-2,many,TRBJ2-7,TGTGCCAGCAGCTTAGCCGGGACTAGCGGTCTCTACGAGCAGTACTTC,CASSLAGTSGLYEQYF
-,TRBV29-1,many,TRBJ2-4,TGCAGCGTTGAAGCTTCAGGCCTAAAAAACATTCAGTACTTC,CSVEASGLKNIQYF
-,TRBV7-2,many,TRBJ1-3,TGTGCCAGCAGCCCTCAAGTAGAAACTGGAAACACCATATATTTT,CASSPQVETGNTIYF
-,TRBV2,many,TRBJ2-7,TGTGCCAGCAGAGAGGGACGTGACTCCTACGAGCAGTACTTC,CASREGRDSYEQYF
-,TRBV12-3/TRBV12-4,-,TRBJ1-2,TGTGCCAGCAGTCCGCGGCCCTTGGGAGACTATGGCTACACCTTC,CASSPRPLGDYGYTF
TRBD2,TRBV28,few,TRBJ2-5,TGTGCCAGCAGTCATACCCCCACAGGCGGGGGCCAAGAGACCCAGTACTTC,CASSHTPTGGGQETQYF
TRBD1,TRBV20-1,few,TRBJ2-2,TGCAGTGCTAGAGATAAGGGGGCGGTCACGAACACCGGGGAGCTGTTTTTT,CSARDKGAVTNTGELFF
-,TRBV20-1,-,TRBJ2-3,TGCAGTGCTAGTGCACGGGGGTCTGGCACAGATACGCAGTATTTT,CSASARGSGTDTQYF
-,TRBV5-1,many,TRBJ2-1,TGCGCCAGCAGCTTGGGGTTAGTGACCAATGAGCAGTTCTTC,CASSLGLVTNEQFF
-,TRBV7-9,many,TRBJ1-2,TGTGCCAGCAGCTTAGGCGGCACGGGCGTCTATGGCTACACCTTC,CASSLGGTGVYGYTF
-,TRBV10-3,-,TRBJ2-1,TGTGCCATCGGGGACCTTTACGATGAGCAGTTCTTC,CAIGDLYDEQFF
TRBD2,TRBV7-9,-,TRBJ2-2,TGTGCCAGCAGCCCTATCACTAGCGGCATCGGGGAGCTGTTTTTT,CASSPITSGIGELFF
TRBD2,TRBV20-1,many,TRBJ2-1,TGCAGTGCTTGGACTAGCGGGAGAGCCAATGAGCAGTTCTTC,CSAWTSGRANEQFF
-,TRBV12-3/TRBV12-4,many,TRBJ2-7,TGTGCCAGCAGCCGTTTGAGAGGAAACGAGCAGTACTTC,CASSRLRGNEQYF
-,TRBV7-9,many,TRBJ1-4,TGTGCCAGCAGCTCCCAAGGACCGAGAGCAACTAATGAAAAACTGTTTTTT,CASSSQGPRATNEKLFF
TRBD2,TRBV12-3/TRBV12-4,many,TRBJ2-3,TGTGCCAGCAGCCCCGGGACTAGCGGGTTAAGGCCCACAGATACGCAGTATTTT,CASSPGTSGLRPTDTQYF
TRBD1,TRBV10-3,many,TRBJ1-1,TGTGCCATCAGTGAGAGCGGGACAGGGGTCGGAGCTTTCTTT,CAISESGTGVGAFF
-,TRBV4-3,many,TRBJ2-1,TGCGCCAGCAGCCAAGATCCTTGGCGGTTCTACAATGAGCAGTTCTTC,CASSQDPWRFYNEQFF
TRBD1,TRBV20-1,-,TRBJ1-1,TGCAGTGCTAGAGACAGGGGGCGGAAAGTGAACACTGAAGCTTTCTTT,CSARDRGRKVNTEAFF
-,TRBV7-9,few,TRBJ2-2,TGTGCCAGCAGCTTAGAGGACGTGATTGGGGAGCTGTTTTTT,CASSLEDVIGELFF
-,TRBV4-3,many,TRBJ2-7,TGCGCCAGCAGCCAAGATTACGCCGTACCACCTTACCCCTACGAGCAGTACTTC,CASSQDYAVPPYPYEQYF
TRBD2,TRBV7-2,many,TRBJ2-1,TGTGCCAGCAGCTTAGTATGGACTAGCGGCTACAATGAGCAGTTCTTC,CASSLVWTSGYNEQFF
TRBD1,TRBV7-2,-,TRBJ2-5,TGTGCCAGCAGCTCCCCCGGGACAGGGGTAGAGACCCAGTACTTC,CASSSPGTGVETQYF
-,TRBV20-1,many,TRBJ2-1,TGCAGTGCTAGTCCGGGACCTCGCTCCTACAATGAGCAGTTCTTC,CSASPGPRSYNEQFF
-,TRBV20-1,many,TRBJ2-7,TGCAGTCTAGGGCGACAAACATCCTACGAGCAGTACTTC,CSLGRQTSYEQYF
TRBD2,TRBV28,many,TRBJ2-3,TGTGCCAGCAGGAGTGATAGCGGGAGATTGGGGAGCACAGATACGCAGTATTTT,CASRSDSGRLGSTDTQYF
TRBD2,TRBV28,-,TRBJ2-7,TGTGCCAGCGGAACTAGCGGGATGTCCAACGGGGACGAGCAGTACTTC,CASGTSGMSNGDEQYF
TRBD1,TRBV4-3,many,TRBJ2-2,TGCGCCAGCAGCCGCTATACCGGGACAGTCACCGGGGAGCTGTTTTTT,CASSRYTGTVTGELFF
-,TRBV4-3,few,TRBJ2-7,TGCGCCAGCAGCCAAGAGCCAACAGGGCTCTACGAGCAGTACTTC,CASSQEPTGLYEQYF
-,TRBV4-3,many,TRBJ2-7,TGCGCCAGCAGCCGCGGGACGGGACCCTACGAGCAGTACTTC,CASSRGTGPYEQYF
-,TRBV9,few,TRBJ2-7,TGTGCCAGCAGCGTAGGAAGCGGTCCCTACGAGCAGTACTTC,CASSVGSGPYEQYF